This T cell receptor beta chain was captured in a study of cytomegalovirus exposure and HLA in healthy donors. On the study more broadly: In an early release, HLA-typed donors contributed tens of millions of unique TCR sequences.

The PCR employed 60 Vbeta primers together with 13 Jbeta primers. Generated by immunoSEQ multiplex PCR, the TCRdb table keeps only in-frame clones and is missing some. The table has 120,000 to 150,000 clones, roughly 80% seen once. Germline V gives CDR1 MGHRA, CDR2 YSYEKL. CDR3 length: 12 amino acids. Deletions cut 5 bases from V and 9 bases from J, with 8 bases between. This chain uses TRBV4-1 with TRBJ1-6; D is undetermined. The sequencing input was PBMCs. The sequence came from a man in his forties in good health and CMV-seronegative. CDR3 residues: CASSSLSSPLHF. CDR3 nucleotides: TGCGCCAGCAGCTCCCTAAGTTCACCCCTCCACTTT.